This passage covers 17 T cell receptor beta chains from one sample sequenced in a study of CD8 T cells in ankylosing spondylitis. One entry per CDR3 protein results from TCRdb running MiXCR on the 5' RACE reads. The sample contains around 130,000 distinct CDR3 sequences, approximately 10% of which appear only once. The specimen was blood, either unsorted or a sorted T cell fraction (not recorded which). These receptor sequences come from a male donor with ankylosing spondylitis or in good health (not recorded which).

This clonotype was detected many times. The CDR3 nucleotides read TGCGCCAGCAGCCAGGCGGTCAGCACAGATACGCAGTATTTT. Its translation: CASSQAVSTDTQYF. The chain combines TRBV4-3 with TRBJ2-3; D is ambiguous. Trimming stripped 3 bases from V and 0 bases from J, with 7 bases between. This CDR3 has 14 residues. CDR1 LGHNA and CDR2 YSLEER come from the germline V gene.

In its sample, this clonotype was seen many times. The rearrangement joins TRBV20-1 to TRBJ1-5, with unresolved D. This CDR3 spans 13 amino acids. The V end lost 1 base, the J end lost 7 bases, and 11 bases lay between the germline ends. Germline V gives CDR1 DFQATT, CDR2 SNEGSKA (reference sequence). Here the CDR3 reads CSARGEGPQPQHF. CDR3 coding DNA: TGCAGTGCTAGAGGGGAGGGTCCCCAGCCCCAGCATTTT.

The CDR3 loop reads CAWRRPLKIAGSRNEQFF. The CDR3 DNA reads as TGTGCCTGGAGGCGACCACTCAAGATAGCGGGATCTCGCAATGAGCAGTTCTTC. The chain joins TRBV30 to TRBJ2-1; 8 nucleotides match TRBD2. The ends lost 3 bases at V and 6 bases at J; junction bases unmatched: 19. Germline assignment: CDR1 GTSNPN and CDR2 SVGIG (reference sequence). CDR3 length: 18 amino acids.

This clonotype has a count of ten or more. The chain employs TRBV5-1 and TRBJ2-5; TRBD1 is a possible D gene (6 bases). This CDR3 has 14 amino acids. V was cut by 4 bases and J by 5 bases, with 15 bases left in between. Germline CDR1 and CDR2: SGHRS and YFSETQ. In nucleotides, the CDR3 is TGCGCCAGCAGCCGGGACAATAACCGGGAGACCCAGTACTTC. Its protein is CASSRDNNRETQYF.

The chain carries TRBV7-9 and TRBJ1-2; unclear D gene. The CDR3 is 12 amino acids. V lost 2 bases, J lost 8 bases, and 9 bases lay in between. The germline gives CDR1 SEHNR, CDR2 FQNEAQ (reference sequence). CDR3: CASSLNLRGYTF. For the CDR3, the DNA is TGTGCCAGCAGCTTAAATTTGAGGGGCTACACCTTC.

The table lists this clonotype with many counts. This chain uses TRBV20-1 with TRBJ2-7; D not resolved. Trimming pared 1 base from V and 0 bases from J, leaving 10 bases between. Germline loops: CDR1 DFQATT, CDR2 SNEGSKA (reference sequence). The CDR3 extends over 14 amino acids. CDR3 nucleotide sequence: TGCAGTGCTAGAGGAATGTATAGCTCCTACGAGCAGTACTTC. Encoded protein: CSARGMYSSYEQYF.

This clonotype came up many times. The chain combines TRBV7-3 with TRBJ2-3; 10 bases map to TRBD2. In germline, CDR1 is SGHTA, CDR2 FQGTGA. Trimming took 4 bases from V and 3 from J; bases not matched to a gene: 7. This CDR3 region has 16 residues. CDR3 region: CASSSRGSGRTDTQYF. The CDR3, as DNA: TGTGCCAGCAGCTCCCGGGGTAGCGGGAGGACAGATACGCAGTATTTT.

This clonotype was detected many times. J is TRBJ2-7 and V is TRBV4-1; D might be TRBD2 (6 bases). The CDR3 totals 16 residues. CDR1 is MGHRA and CDR2 is YSYEKL in the germline V gene. With 1 base removed from V and 1 base from J, the gap between germline ends came to 14 bases. CDR3 DNA: TGCGCCAGCAGCCAAGGGAGGGACTTTAAGTCCTACGAGCAGTACTTC. This sequence encodes CASSQGRDFKSYEQYF.

This clonotype was seen at least ten times. This chain joins TRBV20-1 and TRBJ2-7; TRBD2 is a possible D gene (5 bases). Trimming pared 2 bases from V and 1 base from J, leaving 9 bases between. The germline V gene has CDR1 DFQATT and CDR2 SNEGSKA (reference sequence). The CDR3 length is 13 residues. The CDR3 here is CSARSGYSYEQYF. In DNA form, the CDR3 reads TGCAGTGCTAGAAGCGGTTATTCCTACGAGCAGTACTTC.

The table lists this clonotype with many counts. The chain combines TRBV29-1 with TRBJ2-2; perhaps TRBD2 as D (5 bases). V gave up 5 bases and J gave up 2 bases, with 9 bases separating them. In germline, CDR1 is SQVTM, CDR2 ANQGSEA. The CDR3 totals 13 residues. CDR3 DNA: TGCAGCGTTCTCGGGGAAAACACCGGGGAGCTGTTTTTT. Translating it yields CSVLGENTGELFF.

This clonotype was seen repeatedly, ten times or more. The V gene is TRBV20-1, the J gene TRBJ2-2, with 7 bases identical to TRBD1. Looked up from germline, CDR1 is DFQATT and CDR2 is SNEGSKA (reference sequence). The junction had 10 bases not matched to a gene; V was cut back by 6 bases and J by 3 bases. The CDR3 runs to 15 residues. The CDR3 DNA sequence: TGCAGTGCAAAGACAGGGAGTCGGGACACCGGGGAGCTGTTTTTT. Encoded protein: CSAKTGSRDTGELFF.

The V and J genes are TRBV30 and TRBJ2-3; 7 positions agree with TRBD1. Germline-derived CDR1 and CDR2 are GTSNPN and SVGIG (reference sequence). The length of the CDR3 is 13 residues. The trim removed 8 bases at V and 0 bases at J, leaving 5 bases unmatched. The CDR3 nucleotides are TGTGCCGGCGACAGGGAAAGCACAGATACGCAGTATTTT. Its translation is CAGDRESTDTQYF.

This clonotype occurred many times. This chain connects TRBV20-1 to TRBJ2-3; tentative D call: TRBD2 (5 bases). V was cut by 0 bases and J by 0 bases, with 13 bases left in between. Germline CDR1 and CDR2: DFQATT and SNEGSKA (reference sequence). The CDR3 is made up of 16 amino acids. Here the CDR3 reads CSARDLQRRSTDTQYF. The CDR3 region has the DNA TGCAGTGCTAGAGATCTGCAGCGGAGGAGCACAGATACGCAGTATTTT.

This clonotype showed up many times. The CDR3 reads CASSLVPPVRVREQYF. The CDR3 DNA reads TGTGCCAGCAGCTTGGTCCCCCCCGTAAGGGTTCGGGAGCAGTACTTC. This sequence joins TRBV5-6 and TRBJ2-7, with unresolved D. From germline, CDR1 is SGHDT and CDR2 YYEEEE. Trimming removed 0 bases at V and 7 bases at J, with 20 bases between. This CDR3 is built from 16 residues.

This chain links TRBV5-1 with TRBJ2-1; possible D gene TRBD2, 5 bases. The CDR3 contains 15 residues. Germline V gene lookup returns CDR1 SGHRS and CDR2 YFSETQ. V lost 4 bases and J 0 bases, leaving 11 bases between the germline ends. The CDR3, as DNA: TGCGCCAGCAGCAACCTAGCCAGCTCCTACAATGAGCAGTTCTTC. It encodes CASSNLASSYNEQFF.

This clonotype was seen repeatedly, ten times or more. The V call is TRBV20-1, the J call TRBJ2-1, with D hard to call. Germline assignment: CDR1 DFQATT and CDR2 SNEGSKA (reference sequence). This CDR3 contains 12 residues. The ends were cut back, 0 bases at V and 3 bases at J, with 3 bases in the middle. CDR3 region: CSARDYYNEQFF. CDR3 nucleotide sequence: TGCAGTGCTAGAGACTACTACAATGAGCAGTTCTTC.

Ten or more counts support this clonotype. CDR3: CASSLTGWDSYEQYF. CDR3 DNA sequence: TGTGCCAGCAGCTTAACCGGGTGGGACTCCTACGAGCAGTACTTC. The rearrangement joins TRBV11-2 to TRBJ2-7; D ambiguous. There are 15 residues in the CDR3. CDR1 is SGHAT and CDR2 is FQNNGV in the germline V gene. V shed 2 bases and J shed 0 bases, with 11 bases lying between them.